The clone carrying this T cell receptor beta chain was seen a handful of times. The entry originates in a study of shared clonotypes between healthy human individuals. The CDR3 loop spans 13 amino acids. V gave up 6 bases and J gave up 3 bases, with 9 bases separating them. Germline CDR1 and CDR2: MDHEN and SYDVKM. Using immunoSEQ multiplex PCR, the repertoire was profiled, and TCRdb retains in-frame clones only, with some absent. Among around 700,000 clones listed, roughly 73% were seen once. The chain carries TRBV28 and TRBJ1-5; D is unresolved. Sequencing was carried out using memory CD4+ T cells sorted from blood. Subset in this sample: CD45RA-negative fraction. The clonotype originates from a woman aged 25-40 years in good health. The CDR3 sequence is CASRPGSNQPQHF. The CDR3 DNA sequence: TGTGCCAGCAGACCAGGTTCCAATCAGCCCCAGCATTTT. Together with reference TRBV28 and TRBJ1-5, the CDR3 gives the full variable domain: DVKVTQSSRYLVKRTGEKVFLECVQDMDHENMFWYRQDPGLGLRLIYFSYDVKMKEKGDIPEGYSVSREKKERFSLILESASTNQTSMYLCASRPGSNQPQHFGDGTRLSIL.